This TCR beta chain originates from a study of T cells in Graves' hyperthyroidism and ophthalmopathy. The authors deemed Graves' hyperthyroidism stable absent ophthalmopathy progression within 18 months. Amplification targeted TCR beta CDR3 regions from RNA transcripts. The HTBI primer set was used in a first-round RT-PCR of the TCR CDR3. MiXCR, run by TCRdb on the multiplex PCR reads, gives a single entry per CDR3 protein. The table shows about 400,000 distinct CDR3 sequences, with more than 15% occurring only once. At least ten counts were recorded for this clonotype. Trimming cost V 6 bases and J 8 bases; bases outside gene matches: 12. This CDR3 region has 15 residues. CDR1 and CDR2 from the germline V gene are KGHSH and LQKENI.

This receptor was identified in a woman between 18 and 29 years old with Graves' hyperthyroidism. The sample taken for sequencing was blood. V is TRBV18 and J is TRBJ2-1, with 8 bases matching TRBD2. The CDR3 nucleotides are TGTGCCAGCTCGGGTGTTCCGGGGGGGAGCGATGAGCAGTTCTTC. It specifies CASSGVPGGSDEQFF.